This T cell receptor beta chain appears in the sequencing data of a study of T cell changes during pregnancy in multiple sclerosis. The germline gives CDR1 SGHTA, CDR2 FQGTGA. Trimming at V came to 1 base and at J to 9 bases, leaving 9 bases not matched to a gene. This CDR3 contains 14 residues. The data were produced by immunoSEQ multiplex PCR, yet TCRdb's version contains in-frame clones alone and is incomplete. The sample holds over 65,000 clones, about 94% seen once. This receptor was identified in a female donor with multiple sclerosis, enrolled in a pregnancy study. This rearrangement joins TRBV7-3 to TRBJ2-7; 7 bases match TRBD1. This material consisted of peripheral blood, taken in the third trimester of pregnancy. In DNA, the CDR3 is TGTGCCAGCAGCTTAAATCGGGACAGCCTTCGGCAGTACTTC. Protein: CASSLNRDSLRQYF.